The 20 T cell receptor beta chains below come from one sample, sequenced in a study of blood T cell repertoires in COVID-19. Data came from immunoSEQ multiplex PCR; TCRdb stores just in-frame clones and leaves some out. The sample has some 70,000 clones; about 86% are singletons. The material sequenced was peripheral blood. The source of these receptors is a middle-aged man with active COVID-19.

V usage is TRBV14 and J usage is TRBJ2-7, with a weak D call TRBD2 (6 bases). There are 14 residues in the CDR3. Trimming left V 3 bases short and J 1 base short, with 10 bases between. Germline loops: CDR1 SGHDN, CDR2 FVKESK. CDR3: CASSQRGGSYEQYF. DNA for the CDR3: TGTGCCAGCAGCCAGAGGGGAGGTTCCTACGAGCAGTACTTC. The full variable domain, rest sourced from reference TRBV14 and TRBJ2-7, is EAGVTQFPSHSVIEKGQTVTLRCDPISGHDNLYWYRRVMGKEIKFLLHFVKESKQDESGMPNNRFLAERTGGTYSTLKVQPAELEDSGVYFCASSQRGGSYEQYFGPGTRLTVT.

The CDR3 nucleotides read TGTGCCAGCAGCTTAGGTTATAATCAGCCCCAGCATTTT. The encoded protein is CASSLGYNQPQHF. The chain has TRBV11-2 and TRBJ1-5, with D hard to call. Trimming took 1 base from V and 4 from J, leaving 5 bases between them. Germline assignment: CDR1 SGHAT and CDR2 FQNNGV. The CDR3 has 13 residues.

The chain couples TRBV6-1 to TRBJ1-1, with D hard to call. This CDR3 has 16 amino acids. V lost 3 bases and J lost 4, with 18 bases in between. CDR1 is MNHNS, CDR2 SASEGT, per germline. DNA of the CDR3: TGTGCCAGCAGTGACCCAGGCAGTCTTGGGCGCACTGAAGCTTTCTTT. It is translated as CASSDPGSLGRTEAFF.

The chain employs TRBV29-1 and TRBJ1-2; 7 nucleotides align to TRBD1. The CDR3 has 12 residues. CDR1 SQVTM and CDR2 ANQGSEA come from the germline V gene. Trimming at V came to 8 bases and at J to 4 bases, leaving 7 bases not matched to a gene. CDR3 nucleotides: TGCAGCACTTCCGGGACAGCCTATGGCTACACCTTC. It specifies CSTSGTAYGYTF.

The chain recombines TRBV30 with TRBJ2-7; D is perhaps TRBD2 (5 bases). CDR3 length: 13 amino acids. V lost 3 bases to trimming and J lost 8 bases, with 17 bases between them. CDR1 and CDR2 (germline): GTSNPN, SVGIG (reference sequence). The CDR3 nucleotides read TGTGCCTGGAGCGTTAAGGGAGTGAACCAGCAGTACGTC. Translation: CAWSVKGVNQQYV.

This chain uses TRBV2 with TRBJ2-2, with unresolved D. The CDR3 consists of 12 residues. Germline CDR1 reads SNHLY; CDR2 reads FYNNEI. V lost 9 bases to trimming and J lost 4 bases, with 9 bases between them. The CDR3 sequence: CARGLGTGELFF. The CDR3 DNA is TGTGCCAGGGGCCTGGGCACCGGGGAGCTGTTTTTT.

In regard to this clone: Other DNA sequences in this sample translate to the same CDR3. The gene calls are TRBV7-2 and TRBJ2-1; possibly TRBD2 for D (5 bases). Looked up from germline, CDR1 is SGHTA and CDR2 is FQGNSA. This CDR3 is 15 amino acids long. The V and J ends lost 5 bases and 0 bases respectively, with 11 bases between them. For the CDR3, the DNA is TGTGCCAGCAGCCTAAGCGGTAGCTCCTACAATGAGCAGTTCTTC. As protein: CASSLSGSSYNEQFF.

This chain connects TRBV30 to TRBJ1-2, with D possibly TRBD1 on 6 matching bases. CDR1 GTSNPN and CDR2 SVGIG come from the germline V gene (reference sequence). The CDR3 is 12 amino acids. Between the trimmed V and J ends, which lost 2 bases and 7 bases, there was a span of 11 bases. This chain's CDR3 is CAWSTGYGGYTF. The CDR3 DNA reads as TGTGCCTGGAGTACAGGGTACGGTGGCTACACCTTC.

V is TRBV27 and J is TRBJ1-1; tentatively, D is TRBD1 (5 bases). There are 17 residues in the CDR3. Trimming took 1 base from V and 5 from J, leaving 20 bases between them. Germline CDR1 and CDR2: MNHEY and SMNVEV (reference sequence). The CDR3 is CASSLYRDSQEGTEAFF. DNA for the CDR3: TGTGCCAGCAGTTTATATAGGGACTCTCAAGAGGGTACTGAAGCTTTCTTT.

Here the CDR3 DNA reads TGCGCCAGCAGCCTTCAAGGACTAGCGGGAGTGGGCACCGGGGAGCTGTTTTTT. Translating it yields CASSLQGLAGVGTGELFF. V and J are TRBV10-1 and TRBJ2-2, with 13 positions matching TRBD2. The CDR3 totals 18 residues. CDR1 and CDR2 (germline): WNHNN, SYGVQD (reference sequence). After removal of 6 bases from V and 4 bases from J, the junction contained 11 bases not matched to a gene.

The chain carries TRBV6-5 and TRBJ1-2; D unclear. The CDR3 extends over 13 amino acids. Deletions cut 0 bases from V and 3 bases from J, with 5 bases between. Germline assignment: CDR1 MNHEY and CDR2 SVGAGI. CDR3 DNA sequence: TGTGCCAGCAGTTACTCGAGGCACTATGGCTACACCTTC. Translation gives CASSYSRHYGYTF.

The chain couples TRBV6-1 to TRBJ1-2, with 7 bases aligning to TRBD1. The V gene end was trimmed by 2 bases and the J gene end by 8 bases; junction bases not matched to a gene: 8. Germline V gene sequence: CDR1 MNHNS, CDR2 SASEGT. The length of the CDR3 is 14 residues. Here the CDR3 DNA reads TGTGCCAGCAGTGAATATGGAGGGGGCCGCGGCTACACCTTC. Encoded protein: CASSEYGGGRGYTF.

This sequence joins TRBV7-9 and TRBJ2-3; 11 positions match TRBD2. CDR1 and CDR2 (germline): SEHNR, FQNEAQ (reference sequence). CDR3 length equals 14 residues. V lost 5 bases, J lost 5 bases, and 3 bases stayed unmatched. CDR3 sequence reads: CASSPGLAGDTQYF. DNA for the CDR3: TGTGCCAGCAGCCCCGGACTAGCGGGAGATACGCAGTATTTT. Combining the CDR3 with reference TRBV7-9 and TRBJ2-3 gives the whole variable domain DTGVSQNPRHKITKRGQNVTFRCDPISEHNRLYWYRQTLGQGPEFLTYFQNEAQLEKSRLLSDRFSAERPKGSFSTLEIQRTEQGDSAMYLCASSPGLAGDTQYFGPGTRLTVL.

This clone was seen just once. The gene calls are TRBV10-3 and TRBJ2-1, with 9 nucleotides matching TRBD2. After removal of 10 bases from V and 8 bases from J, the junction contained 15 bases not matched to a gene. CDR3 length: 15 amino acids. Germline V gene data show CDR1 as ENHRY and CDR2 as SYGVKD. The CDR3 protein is CATARAGGPMDEQFF. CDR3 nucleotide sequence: TGTGCCACAGCGAGGGCGGGAGGGCCGATGGATGAGCAGTTCTTC.

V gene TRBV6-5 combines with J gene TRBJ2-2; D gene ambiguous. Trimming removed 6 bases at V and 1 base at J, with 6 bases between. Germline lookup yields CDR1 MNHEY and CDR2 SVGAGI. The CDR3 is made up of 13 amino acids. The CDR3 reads CASRPGNTGELFF. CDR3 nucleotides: TGTGCCAGCAGGCCAGGGAACACCGGGGAGCTGTTTTTT.

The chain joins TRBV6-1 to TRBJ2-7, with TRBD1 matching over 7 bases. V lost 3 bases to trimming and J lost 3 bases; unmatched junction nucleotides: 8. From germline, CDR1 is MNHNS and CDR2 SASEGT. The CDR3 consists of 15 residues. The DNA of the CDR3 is TGTGCCAGCAGTGATAACCGTTGGGACAGCTACGAGCAGTACGTC. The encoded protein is CASSDNRWDSYEQYV.

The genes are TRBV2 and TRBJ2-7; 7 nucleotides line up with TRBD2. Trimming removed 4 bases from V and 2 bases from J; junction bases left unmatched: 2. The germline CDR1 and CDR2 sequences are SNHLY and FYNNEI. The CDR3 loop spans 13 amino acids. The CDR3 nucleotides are TGTGCCAGCAGTGTGGGACTACCCTACGAGCAGTACTTC. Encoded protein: CASSVGLPYEQYF. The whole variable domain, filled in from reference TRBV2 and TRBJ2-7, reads EPEVTQTPSHQVTQMGQEVILRCVPISNHLYFYWYRQILGQKVEFLVSFYNNEISEKSEIFDDQFSVERPDGSNFTLKIRSTKLEDSAMYFCASSVGLPYEQYFGPGTRLTVT.

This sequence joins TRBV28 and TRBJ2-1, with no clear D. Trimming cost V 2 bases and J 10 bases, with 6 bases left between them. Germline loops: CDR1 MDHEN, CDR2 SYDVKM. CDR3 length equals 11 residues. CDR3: CASSLNFEQFF. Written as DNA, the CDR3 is TGTGCCAGCAGTTTAAACTTCGAGCAGTTCTTC.

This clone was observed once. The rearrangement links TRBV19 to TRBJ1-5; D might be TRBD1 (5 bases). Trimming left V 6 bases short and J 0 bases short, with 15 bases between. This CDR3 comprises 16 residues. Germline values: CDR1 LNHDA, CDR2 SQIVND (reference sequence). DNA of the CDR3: TGTGCCAGTAGCGGGGGAGCCCTTTATAGCAATCAGCCCCAGCATTTT. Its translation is CASSGGALYSNQPQHF.

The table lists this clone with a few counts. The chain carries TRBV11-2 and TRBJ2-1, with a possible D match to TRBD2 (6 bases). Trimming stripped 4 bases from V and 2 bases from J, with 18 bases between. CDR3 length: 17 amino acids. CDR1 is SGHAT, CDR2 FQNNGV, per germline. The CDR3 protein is CASSSVRSGWAYNEQFF. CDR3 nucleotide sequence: TGTGCCAGCAGCTCCGTTAGAAGCGGGTGGGCCTACAATGAGCAGTTCTTC.